These 9 T cell receptor beta chains were all obtained from the same sample, sequenced in a study of cytomegalovirus exposure and HLA in healthy donors (TCRdb year 2017). The method behind the library was the immunoSEQ multiplex PCR assay. The table comes from immuneACCESS by way of TCRdb, which keeps in-frame sequences with V and J called. Part of the clones is missing from these tables; in studies checked, under half for an unresolved V gene and the rest for unknown reasons. The sample records 140,000 or so clones, roughly 92% of which are singletons. Clones ranked in the top ten supply 0.55% to 0.8% of the sample. The sample taken for sequencing was PBMCs. The receptors here all came from a man aged 18 to 35 in good health and CMV-seronegative.

The DNA of the CDR3 is TGTGCCACCCGAACCACTCCGAGCTCCTACAATGAGCAGTTCTTC. Translated: CATRTTPSSYNEQFF. V and J are TRBV6-5 and TRBJ2-1, with unresolved D. There are 15 residues in the CDR3. The V and J ends lost 10 bases and 0 bases respectively, with 16 bases between them. CDR1 is MNHEY and CDR2 is SVGAGI in the germline V gene.

The gene calls are TRBV6-5 and TRBJ2-3; possible D gene TRBD2, 6 bases. The CDR3 sequence is 14 residues long. Trimming shortened V by 5 bases and J by 2 bases, and 11 bases separated the two germline ends. Per the germline V gene, CDR1 is MNHEY and CDR2 is SVGAGI. The CDR3 sequence: CASSLGEVTDTQYF. As DNA, the CDR3 is TGTGCCAGCAGTCTGGGGGAGGTCACAGATACGCAGTATTTT.

The chain carries TRBV5-8 and TRBJ1-5; D is possibly TRBD1 (6 bases). The V end was cut by 3 bases, the J end by 4 bases, with 14 bases between. Germline values: CDR1 SGHTS, CDR2 YDEGEE. This CDR3 has 15 amino acids. The CDR3 sequence: CASSSGQQSNQPQHF. The CDR3 DNA reads TGTGCCAGCAGCTCAGGACAGCAGTCTAATCAGCCCCAGCATTTT.

This clone has only one observation. The V gene is TRBV6-4, the J gene TRBJ2-3; tentative D call: TRBD2 (6 bases). This CDR3 has 13 residues. Trimming took off 6 bases at V and 5 bases at J, with 12 bases between the two ends. Germline-derived CDR1 and CDR2 are MRHNA and SNTAGT. CDR3 bases: TGTGCCAGCAGGCGGGACCAGGAAGATACGCAGTATTTT. The encoded protein is CASRRDQEDTQYF.

V and J are TRBV6-1 and TRBJ2-5, with unresolved D. The CDR3 contains 12 residues. The germline V and J ends were trimmed by 5 bases and 5 bases, with 9 bases remaining between them. Germline V CDR1 and CDR2: MNHNS, SASEGT. The CDR3 nucleotides read TGTGCCAGCAGTCTTAGCTTGGAGACCCAGTACTTC. This translates into CASSLSLETQYF.

V is TRBV6-5 and J is TRBJ2-5; D may be TRBD1 (5 bases). Germline lookup yields CDR1 MNHEY and CDR2 SVGAGI. CDR3 length: 15 amino acids. Trimming took 0 bases from V and 1 from J, leaving 9 bases between them. CDR3 DNA: TGTGCCAGCAGTTACTCCCCGACAGTCCAAGAGACCCAGTACTTC. Amino acids: CASSYSPTVQETQYF.

The chain uses TRBV6-5 and TRBJ1-1; tentative D call: TRBD1 (6 bases). The CDR3 runs 14 residues. Germline V lookup: CDR1 MNHEY, CDR2 SVGAGI. The ends were cut back, 5 bases at V and 4 bases at J, with 14 bases in the middle. CDR3 protein: CASSLTGYSTEAFF. The CDR3 nucleotides are TGTGCCAGCAGTCTGACAGGATATTCCACTGAAGCTTTCTTT.

V usage is TRBV7-3 and J usage is TRBJ2-7, with 7 positions matching TRBD2. The V segment lost 5 bases and the J segment 2 bases; nucleotides outside the gene matches: 6. CDR3 length: 14 residues. CDR1 and CDR2 (germline): SGHTA, FQGTGA. CDR3 coding DNA: TGTGCCAGCAGCCCGCACGGGGGGACCTACGAGCAGTACTTC. This codes for CASSPHGGTYEQYF.

The rearrangement links TRBV9 to TRBJ2-5; TRBD2 is a possible D gene (6 bases). The V and J ends lost 0 bases and 1 base respectively, with 13 bases between them. The CDR3 loop spans 16 amino acids. Looked up from germline, CDR1 is SGDLS and CDR2 is YYNGEE. The CDR3 DNA sequence: TGTGCCAGCAGCGTAGCGGGACTTGGGGCCCAAGAGACCCAGTACTTC. Amino acid sequence: CASSVAGLGAQETQYF.